This is a list of T cell receptor beta chains from one sample in a study of spatial heterogeneity in lung cancer. TCRdb recomputed calls from the 5' RACE reads with MiXCR, one row per CDR3 protein. This table holds about 36,000 distinct CDR3 sequences, roughly 8% found once. The sequencing used PBMCs, collected at follow-up. These TCRs come from a male donor with early-stage non-small cell lung cancer. CDR3s include the opening cysteine and the closing phenylalanine or tryptophan. D genes are given only for firm matches. Expanded clones get a size class; other rows say once, few or many, or leave the size out.

TRBV11-2	-	TRBJ2-1	many	TGTGCCAGCAGCTTAGCTCTACCCAATGAGCAGTTCTTC	CASSLALPNEQFF
TRBV5-6	-	TRBJ2-7	many	TGTGCCAGCAGTCCGCAGGGGACCTACGAGCAGTACTTC	CASSPQGTYEQYF
TRBV5-1	TRBD1	TRBJ2-1	many	TGCGCCAGCTTTCCGGGACAGGTGTACAATGAGCAGTTCTTC	CASFPGQVYNEQFF
TRBV2	TRBD1	TRBJ2-2	many	TGTGCCAGCAACCCACAGGGGCAGGGTAGCACCGGGGAGCTGTTTTTT	CASNPQGQGSTGELFF
TRBV21-1	-	TRBJ1-2	-	TGTGCCAGCAGGAACCAGGGAGACTACACCTTC	CASRNQGDYTF
TRBV6-5	TRBD1	TRBJ1-1	many	TGTGCCAGCCGTAGGGGCAGGGGGGCTGAAGCTTTCTTT	CASRRGRGAEAFF
TRBV11-2	-	TRBJ1-3	many	TGTGCCAGCAGCCCTACGATGGGAAGAACTGGAAACACCATATATTTT	CASSPTMGRTGNTIYF
TRBV20-1	TRBD2	TRBJ2-7	few	TGCAGTGCGAAGGGGATAGCGGGATCCACCTTCTACGAGCAGTACTTC	CSAKGIAGSTFYEQYF
TRBV13	-	TRBJ2-1	many	TGTGCCAGCAGCTTATACGGGGAAAGGAGTTCGAGCTCCTACAATGAGCAGTTCTTC	CASSLYGERSSSSYNEQFF
TRBV5-6	-	TRBJ2-1	-	TGTGCCAGCAGCTTGGAGGTCCAGATCTCCTACAATGAGCAGTTCTTC	CASSLEVQISYNEQFF
TRBV3-1	TRBD1	TRBJ2-5	many	TGTGCCAGCAGCCCCGGGACAGGGGTATGGGAGACCCAGTACTTC	CASSPGTGVWETQYF
TRBV7-8	-	TRBJ2-1	many	TGTGCCAGCAGCTTAGTGTTGGCTTACAATGAGCAGTTCTTC	CASSLVLAYNEQFF
TRBV7-2	-	TRBJ2-1	-	TGTGCCAGCAGACCACATATCCGGGACTCGGTAGTCGGTGAGCAGTTCTTC	CASRPHIRDSVVGEQFF
TRBV30	TRBD1	TRBJ2-1	-	TGTGCCTGGAGGGGGACAGGGCCCAGCGGGCAGTTCTTC	CAWRGTGPSGQFF
TRBV10-2	TRBD1	TRBJ2-2	many	TGCGCCGCGGACCAGGGGGCTTTCACCGGGGAGCTGTTTTTT	CAADQGAFTGELFF
TRBV6-6	TRBD1	TRBJ1-5	many	TGTGCCAGCAGTTACCCTGGACAGGGCCGAAGCAATCAGCCCCAGCATTTT	CASSYPGQGRSNQPQHF
TRBV29-1	TRBD1	TRBJ2-3	many	TGCAGCGTGCGACAGGGATCGACGGCAGATACGCAGTATTTT	CSVRQGSTADTQYF
TRBV15	-	TRBJ1-1	-	TGTGCCACCAGCAGAGGGGGGGCTGCGACTGAAGCTTTCTTT	CATSRGGAATEAFF
TRBV7-6	-	TRBJ2-2	many	TGTGCCAGCAGCTCTTTCCGGGGAAGCGGGGAGCTGTTTTTT	CASSSFRGSGELFF
TRBV6-5	TRBD1	TRBJ2-1	many	TGTGCCAGCAGTTACTTGGCGGGACAGGCCAATGAGCAGTTCTTC	CASSYLAGQANEQFF
TRBV7-3	-	TRBJ2-5	many	TGTGCCAGCAGCCTAACGAGGGAGGAGACCCAGTACTTC	CASSLTREETQYF
TRBV7-8	-	TRBJ1-2	few	TGTGCCAGCTATAAGGGAGGAGGAGATGGCTACACCTTC	CASYKGGGDGYTF
TRBV24-1	-	TRBJ2-1	many	TGTGCCACCAGTGATGTTGGGAATGAGCAGTTCTTC	CATSDVGNEQFF
TRBV20-1	-	TRBJ1-3	many	TGCAGTGCCCTTATTACAGCCTCTGGAAACACCATATATTTT	CSALITASGNTIYF
TRBV5-1	TRBD2	TRBJ2-3	many	TGCGCCAGCAGCTTGGTTACGGGGGGGCCGAAGACAGATACGCAGTATTTT	CASSLVTGGPKTDTQYF
TRBV6-5	-	TRBJ1-5	many	TGTGCCAGCAGTATTAGACAGGTTAGCAATCAGCCCCAGCATTTT	CASSIRQVSNQPQHF
TRBV6-6	-	TRBJ2-3	few	TGTGCCAGCAGTTACTCGATAGACCTCTGGGATACGCAGTATTTT	CASSYSIDLWDTQYF
TRBV30	-	TRBJ1-5	-	TGTGCCTGGAGTCTTCTCGGCAGGGGAAATCAGCCCCAGCATTTT	CAWSLLGRGNQPQHF
TRBV6-6	-	TRBJ1-1	many	TGTGCCAGCACCGAGGCGCTAGCTGAAGCTTTCTTT	CASTEALAEAFF
TRBV30	-	TRBJ2-3	many	TGTGCCTGTTTCCGGGACTCTACGCAGTATTTT	CACFRDSTQYF
TRBV20-1	TRBD2	TRBJ2-3	many	TGCAGTGCTACCAGACCCTGGGCAGCGGGGGGTCGGACAGATACGCAGTATTTT	CSATRPWAAGGRTDTQYF
TRBV20-1	TRBD1	TRBJ1-4	many	TGCAGTGCCGGGGACAGTCCCAATGAAAAACTGTTTTTT	CSAGDSPNEKLFF
TRBV6-1	-	TRBJ1-2	many	TGTGCCACCGCTTGGGGCTATGGCTACACCTTC	CATAWGYGYTF
TRBV12-3/TRBV12-4	-	TRBJ1-1	many	TGTGCCAGCAGTTTAGAGTTCGACACTGAAGCTTTCTTT	CASSLEFDTEAFF
TRBV5-4	-	TRBJ2-7	-	TGTGCCAGCACCCACTCAATAATCTACGAGCAGTACTTC	CASTHSIIYEQYF
TRBV6-1	TRBD1	TRBJ2-1	few	TGTGCCAGCAGTGAAGGAACAGGGGGCTCCTACAATGAGCAGTTCTTC	CASSEGTGGSYNEQFF
TRBV5-6	-	TRBJ1-1	few	TGTGCCAGCAGCGGGGGACGGCGGAACACTGAAGCTTTCTTT	CASSGGRRNTEAFF
TRBV5-1	-	TRBJ1-4	medium-sized	TGCGCCAGCAGCCGCGGGATCGGACCTAATGAAAAACTGTTTTTT	CASSRGIGPNEKLFF
TRBV5-1	-	TRBJ2-7	few	TGCGCCAGCAGCTTGGTCCCGTCAGGACTTTTATACGAGCAGTACTTC	CASSLVPSGLLYEQYF
TRBV20-1	TRBD2	TRBJ2-3	medium-sized	TGCAGTGCAAGTCCGACTAGCGGGGGGGCAGGAGATACGCAGTATTTT	CSASPTSGGAGDTQYF
TRBV6-2/TRBV6-3	TRBD1	TRBJ2-7	-	TGTGCCAGCAGACCTATTCCTGGGACAGGGCTCTACGAGCAGTACTTC	CASRPIPGTGLYEQYF
TRBV20-1	-	TRBJ2-5	many	TGCAGTGCTAGACAGGGGGAGACCCAGTACTTC	CSARQGETQYF
TRBV3-1	-	TRBJ1-5	many	TGTGCCAGCAGCCTCCAGACAGGCCCCCAGCATTTT	CASSLQTGPQHF
TRBV20-1	-	TRBJ1-1	many	TGCAGTGCCCCCCCTCCCGGGGGGCTTGCCACTGAAGCTTTCTTT	CSAPPPGGLATEAFF
TRBV3-1	-	TRBJ1-4	many	TGTGCCAGCAGCCTCCGGGTCAATAATGAAAAACTGTTTTTT	CASSLRVNNEKLFF
TRBV5-1	-	TRBJ1-2	many	TGCGCCAGCAGCCCACAAGTCGGGGGGGGCGCAATGTCAGGCTACACCTTC	CASSPQVGGGAMSGYTF
TRBV20-1	-	TRBJ2-3	many	TGCAGTGCTAGAGATGCGGGGGCAACAAGCACAGATACGCAGTATTTT	CSARDAGATSTDTQYF
TRBV19	TRBD1	TRBJ1-5	many	TGTGCCAGCTCCGATACAGGGGGTAATCAGCCCCAGCATTTT	CASSDTGGNQPQHF
TRBV20-1	-	TRBJ2-5	many	TGCAGTGCTAGAGCCCCGTCCGGGTTCCAAGAGACCCAGTACTTC	CSARAPSGFQETQYF
TRBV19	-	TRBJ2-5	many	TGTGCCAGTAGTATTTCGGAGACCCAGTACTTC	CASSISETQYF
TRBV20-1	TRBD2	TRBJ2-7	many	TGCAGTGCCCTAACTAGCGGCGCCTCCTACGAGCAGTACTTC	CSALTSGASYEQYF
TRBV7-8	-	TRBJ2-7	many	TGTGCCAGCAGCTTGGTGGGACGGTTCTCCTACGAGCAGTACTTC	CASSLVGRFSYEQYF
TRBV18	-	TRBJ2-3	-	TGTGCCAGCTCACCCTCGGATACGCAGTATTTT	CASSPSDTQYF
TRBV29-1	TRBD1	TRBJ1-1	many	TGCAGCGTTGAAACCACCGGACAGGCTGGAGCTTTCTTT	CSVETTGQAGAFF